The present T cell receptor beta chain was sequenced within a study of T cells in Graves' hyperthyroidism and ophthalmopathy. This clonotype has at least ten counts. From RNA transcripts, TCR beta CDR3 regions were amplified. When the TCR CDR3 underwent first-round RT-PCR, the HTBI primer set was used. TCRdb ran MiXCR on the multiplex PCR reads and lists one entry per CDR3 protein. Counted here are around 600,000 distinct CDR3 sequences, more than 15% occurring once; the ten biggest clones make up approximately 7.4%. This receptor was taken from a woman between 25 and 40 years old with Graves' hyperthyroidism. The sequencing input was blood.

The chain's CDR3 is CASSDGGTEAFF. The CDR3 DNA is TGTGCCAGCAGCGACGGGGGAACTGAAGCTTTCTTT. The chain carries TRBV5-5 and TRBJ1-1; weak D call: TRBD1 (5 bases). V lost 4 bases, J lost 5 bases, and 9 bases lay in between. Looked up from germline, CDR1 is SGHKS and CDR2 is YYEKEE (reference sequence). This CDR3 comprises 12 residues.